This T cell receptor beta chain was retrieved from a study of T cells in Graves' hyperthyroidism and ophthalmopathy. RNA transcripts provided the source from which TCR beta CDR3 regions were amplified. The HTBI primer set served for first-round RT-PCR of the TCR CDR3. TCRdb processed the multiplex PCR reads anew with MiXCR; each CDR3 protein has one entry. The table has hundreds of thousands of distinct CDR3 sequences, approximately 18% seen once. Newly diagnosed patients aged 18 to 65 had hyperthyroidism of under 2 months' duration. Those patients with uncontrolled infection, other autoimmune disease, pregnancy or lactation were excluded. General study points: The model made its ophthalmopathy prediction, and onset followed a median about 5.9 months later. Most thyroid clonotypes expanded above 0.001 appeared in blood too.

Concerning this clonotype: Its antigen is unidentified.

This clonotype originated in a woman aged 45-60 years with Graves' hyperthyroidism that later progressed to Graves' ophthalmopathy. The sequenced sample consisted of blood.

CDR3 sequence: CASSFTSGGAPDTQYF. For the CDR3, the DNA is TGTGCCAGCAGCTTTACTAGCGGGGGGGCCCCAGATACGCAGTATTTT. The chain couples TRBV7-2 to TRBJ2-3, with 13 bases aligning to TRBD2. This CDR3 contains 16 residues. Per the germline V gene, CDR1 is SGHTA and CDR2 is FQGNSA. Trimming cost V 3 bases and J 4 bases; bases outside gene matches: 4. Complete variable domain (other parts from reference TRBV7-2 and TRBJ2-3): GAGVSQSPSNKVTEKGKDVELRCDPISGHTALYWYRQSLGQGLEFLIYFQGNSAPDKSGLPSDRFSAERTGGSVSTLTIQRTQQEDSAVYLCASSFTSGGAPDTQYFGPGTRLTVL.